A single sample gave rise to the 12 T cell receptor beta chains below, sequenced in a study of CXCR3-negative and CXCR3-positive naive CD8 T cells. The libraries of TRB cDNA were constructed through 5' RACE using UMI labels. One entry per CDR3 protein, without DNA, is what TCRdb gives after re-calling the 5' RACE reads. The sample has over 6,500 distinct CDR3 sequences. The sample comprised naive CXCR3- CD8+ T cells from blood. The subset is: CD45RO-CCR7+CD27+CD95- naive CD8+ T cells lacking CXCR3 (TNR3-). The receptors originated from a human donor in good health. Some clones in this sample may be carry-over from other donors' samples.

The chain is built from TRBV6-2 or TRBV6-3 and TRBJ2-1; TCRdb gives TRBD1 as the D gene, but with no DNA this cannot be confirmed. CDR3 length: 13 residues. Germline CDR1 and CDR2: MNHEY and SVGEGT. The CDR3 here is CASSHWGNNEQFF.

The chain joins TRBV7-8 to TRBJ1-1; the TRBD1 assignment by TCRdb is unverifiable without DNA. In germline, CDR1 is SGHVS, CDR2 FQNEAQ. This CDR3 has 11 amino acids. Here the CDR3 reads CASRGDTEAFF.

The genes are TRBV29-1 and TRBJ2-3; checking the TCRdb D call of TRBD2 is not possible without DNA. The CDR3 length is 14 residues. CDR1 and CDR2 from the germline V gene are SQVTM and ANQGSEA. The CDR3 protein is CSVDLREGTDTQYF.

The V call is TRBV12-3 or TRBV12-4, the J call TRBJ2-1. This CDR3 is built from 12 residues. The CDR3 region is CASSFGVVEQFF.

According to its frequency, this clonotype is medium-sized. The V and J genes are TRBV29-1 and TRBJ2-3. In germline, CDR1 is SQVTM, CDR2 ANQGSEA. The CDR3 is 16 residues long. The CDR3 sequence is CSVDGALVGMEDTQYF.

This clonotype is identified as medium-sized (0.01 to 0.1%) from frequency. The V and J genes are TRBV19 and TRBJ2-5; TCRdb designates TRBD1, a call that cannot be tested without DNA. The germline V gene encodes CDR1 LNHDA and CDR2 SQIVND (reference sequence). The CDR3 length is 15 residues. CDR3 in amino acids: CASSIAPTEQETQYF.

The V and J genes are TRBV29-1 and TRBJ2-1; the TRBD2 assignment by TCRdb is unverifiable without DNA. The CDR3 is made up of 13 amino acids. Germline V gene lookup returns CDR1 SQVTM and CDR2 ANQGSEA. The CDR3 loop is CSVVRVDYNEQFF.

This clonotype is medium-sized by frequency. The rearrangement uses TRBV29-1 and TRBJ2-7; the D call from TCRdb, TRBD2, cannot be confirmed without DNA. From germline, CDR1 is SQVTM and CDR2 ANQGSEA. This CDR3 comprises 13 residues. CDR3 sequence reads: CSARTSGNYEQYF.

This CDR3 reads CASSLGPGQQRTDTQYF. The chain couples TRBV7-8 to TRBJ2-3; the TCRdb call, TRBD1, lacks DNA for checking. The CDR3 is 17 amino acids. CDR1 SGHVS and CDR2 FQNEAQ come from the germline V gene. Full variable domain (outside the CDR3, taken from reference TRBV7-8 and TRBJ2-3): GAGVSQSPRYKVAKRGQDVALRCDPISGHVSLFWYQQALGQGPEFLTYFQNEAQLDKSGLPSDRFFAERPEGSVSTLKIQRTQQEDSAVYLCASSLGPGQQRTDTQYFGPGTRLTVL.

This clonotype is medium-sized (0.01 to 0.1%) by frequency. V usage is TRBV12-3 or TRBV12-4 and J usage is TRBJ2-3. The CDR3 contains 12 residues. The CDR3: CASSLLTDTQYF.

Judged by frequency, this clonotype is medium-sized. This chain uses TRBV14 with TRBJ1-2; checking the TCRdb D call of TRBD1 is not possible without DNA. The CDR3 has 13 residues. Germline V lookup: CDR1 SGHDN, CDR2 FVKESK. CDR3 region: CASSPGTVYGYTF. Using reference TRBV14 and TRBJ1-2 for the parts outside the CDR3, the full variable domain is EAGVTQFPSHSVIEKGQTVTLRCDPISGHDNLYWYRRVMGKEIKFLLHFVKESKQDESGMPNNRFLAERTGGTYSTLKVQPAELEDSGVYFCASSPGTVYGYTFGSGTRLTVV.

This chain uses TRBV4-3 with TRBJ1-1. This CDR3 spans 15 amino acids. The germline V gene has CDR1 LGHNA and CDR2 YSLEER. Here the CDR3 reads CASSQDSAGNTEAFF.